The clone carrying this T cell receptor beta chain showed up just a few times. The data are from a study of blood T cell repertoires in COVID-19. CDR1 and CDR2 from the germline V gene are MGHDK and SYGVNS. V lost 4 bases and J lost 6; bases outside the gene matches: 5. The CDR3 is 14 residues long. The method was immunoSEQ multiplex PCR; TCRdb's version includes in-frame clones alone and lacks a portion of them. The sample includes roughly 330,000 clones, about 90% of them seen just once. This clonotype was sampled from a woman aged 25 to 39 who had recovered from COVID-19. The chain recombines TRBV25-1 with TRBJ1-4, with 7 nucleotides matching TRBD1. The sequenced material came from PBMCs or T cells enriched from blood (not recorded which). The CDR3 reads CASSGRTGYEKLFF. The CDR3 region has the DNA TGTGCCAGCAGTGGTCGGACAGGATATGAAAAACTGTTTTTT.